Listed below are T cell receptor beta chains from one sample, sequenced in a study of T cell responses to AZD1222 COVID-19 vaccine. Sequencing used immunoSEQ multiplex PCR; TCRdb keeps in-frame clones, though not all of them. The sample holds under 95,000 clones, about 90% seen once. The specimen comprised peripheral blood, sampled on day 0 of AZD1222 vaccination. Every receptor here comes from an adult in good health. Both conserved end residues are part of each CDR3. A D gene is named only where the DNA matches it firmly. Clone sizes are given selectively: once, few, many, or a class where the clone is expanded.

j_gene | d_gene | v_gene | abundance | CDR3aa | CDR3nt
TRBJ1-6 | NA | TRBV28 | NA | CAYRSGGENSPLHF | TGTGCCTACCGGAGCGGGGGAGAAAATTCACCCCTCCACTTT
TRBJ1-5 | TRBD1 | TRBV18 | NA | CASSEQGNSNQPQHF | TGTGCCAGCTCAGAACAGGGGAATAGCAATCAGCCCCAGCATTTT
TRBJ2-2 | NA | TRBV19 | NA | CASRTEQNTGELFF | TGTGCCAGTAGGACAGAACAGAACACCGGGGAGCTGTTTTTT
TRBJ2-2 | TRBD2 | TRBV28 | once | CASSSSGMYTGELFF | TGTGCCAGCAGTTCTAGCGGGATGTACACCGGGGAGCTGTTTTTT
TRBJ2-7 | NA | TRBV10-3 | NA | CAIGNPGEQYF | TGTGCCATCGGTAACCCCGGGGAGCAGTACTTC
TRBJ2-2 | TRBD2 | TRBV5-1 | NA | CASSLMLAGDRELFF | TGCGCCAGCAGCTTGATGCTAGCGGGAGACCGGGAGCTGTTTTTT
TRBJ1-5 | NA | TRBV19 | NA | CASSIADSYQPQHF | TGTGCCAGTAGTATCGCAGACAGCTATCAGCCCCAGCATTTT
TRBJ1-5 | NA | TRBV3-1/TRBV3-2 | NA | CASSQGQREIPQPQHF | TGTGCCAGCAGCCAAGGACAGCGAGAGATTCCCCAGCCCCAGCATTTT
TRBJ1-3 | NA | TRBV29-1 | NA | CSFRETTGNTIYF | TGCAGCTTCAGGGAGACCACTGGAAACACCATATATTTT
TRBJ2-7 | TRBD2 | TRBV28 | NA | CASRPPLAGVGEQYF | TGTGCCAGCAGGCCCCCACTAGCGGGAGTTGGAGAGCAGTACTTC
TRBJ2-7 | TRBD2 | TRBV7-6 | NA | CASSLGSEREFCEQYF | TGTGCCAGCAGCTTAGGTTCTGAGCGGGAGTTCTGCGAGCAGTACTTC
TRBJ2-1 | TRBD2 | TRBV5-4 | NA | CASSLLAGGYNEQFF | TGTGCCAGCAGCCTACTAGCGGGAGGGTACAATGAGCAGTTCTTC
TRBJ1-2 | NA | TRBV4-2 | NA | CASSQESGYGYTF | TGTGCCAGCAGCCAAGAATCCGGCTATGGCTACACCTTC
TRBJ1-3 | TRBD1 | TRBV7-2 | few | CASSLTTGRDTIYF | TGTGCCAGCAGCTTGACGACAGGGAGAGACACCATATATTTT
TRBJ2-1 | NA | TRBV20-1 | NA | CSASLGSSRLGFEQFF | TGCAGTGCTAGTTTAGGCTCGTCTAGATTGGGGTTTGAGCAGTTCTTC
TRBJ2-7 | NA | TRBV7-8 | NA | CASSLSAGLTYEQYF | TGTGCCAGCAGCTTATCAGCGGGCCTTACCTACGAGCAGTACTTC
TRBJ1-6 | NA | TRBV28 | once | CASSLGGIGSPLHF | TGTGCCAGCAGTTTAGGGGGGATCGGGTCACCCCTCCACTTT
TRBJ1-2 | NA | TRBV6-6 | NA | CASSYDPEITYGYTF | TGTGCCAGCAGTTACGACCCGGAAATAACTTATGGCTACACCTTC
TRBJ1-2 | NA | TRBV18 | few | CASSPPTGLVYGYTF | TGTGCCAGCTCACCACCTACAGGGTTAGTCTATGGCTACACCTTC
TRBJ1-1 | NA | TRBV10-2 | NA | CASTRSRGNTEAFF | TGCGCCTCGACTAGGTCCCGGGGAAACACTGAAGCTTTCTTT
TRBJ2-6 | NA | TRBV5-1 | NA | CASSSAGARHSGANVLTF | TGCGCCAGCAGCTCCGCCGGCGCGCGTCACTCTGGGGCCAATGTCCTGACTTTC
TRBJ1-5 | TRBD1 | TRBV10-2 | NA | CASRETGLQPQHF | TGCGCCAGCAGGGAGACAGGGCTCCAGCCCCAGCATTTT
TRBJ2-7 | NA | TRBV11-2 | NA | CASSLERGAYEQYF | TGTGCCAGCAGCTTAGAACGGGGTGCATACGAGCAGTACTTC
TRBJ1-4 | NA | TRBV2 | NA | CAGSLQGTLGEKLFF | TGTGCCGGATCCCTACAGGGAACCCTGGGTGAAAAACTGTTTTTT
TRBJ1-5 | TRBD1 | TRBV10-3 | NA | CAIGTGDQPQHF | TGTGCCATCGGGACAGGGGACCAGCCCCAGCATTTT
TRBJ1-5 | NA | TRBV28 | NA | CASNGNQPQHF | TGTGCCAGCAATGGCAATCAGCCCCAGCATTTT
TRBJ2-7 | NA | TRBV7-8 | NA | CASSLGLEGASGAYEQYF | TGTGCCAGCAGCTTAGGGCTCGAGGGGGCTAGCGGTGCCTACGAGCAGTACTTC